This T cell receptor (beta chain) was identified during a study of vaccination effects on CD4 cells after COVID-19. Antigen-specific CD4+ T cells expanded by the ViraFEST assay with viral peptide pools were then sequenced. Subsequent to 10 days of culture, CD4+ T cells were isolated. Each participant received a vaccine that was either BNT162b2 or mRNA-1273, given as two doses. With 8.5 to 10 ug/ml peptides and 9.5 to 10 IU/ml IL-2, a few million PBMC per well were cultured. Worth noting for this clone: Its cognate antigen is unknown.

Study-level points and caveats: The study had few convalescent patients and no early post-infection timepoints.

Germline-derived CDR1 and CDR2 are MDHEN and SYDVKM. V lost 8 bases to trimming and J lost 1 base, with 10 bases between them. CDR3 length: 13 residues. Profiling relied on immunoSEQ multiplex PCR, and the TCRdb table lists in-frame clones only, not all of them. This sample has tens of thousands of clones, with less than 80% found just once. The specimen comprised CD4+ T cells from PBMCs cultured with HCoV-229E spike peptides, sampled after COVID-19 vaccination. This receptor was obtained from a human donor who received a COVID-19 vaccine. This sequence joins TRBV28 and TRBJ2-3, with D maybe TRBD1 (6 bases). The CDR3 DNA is TGTGCCAGCGAATCAGGGGGCACAGATACGCAGTATTTT. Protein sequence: CASESGGTDTQYF.